These 11 T cell receptor beta chains were all obtained from the same sample, sequenced in a study of T cells in Graves' hyperthyroidism and ophthalmopathy. Amplification of TCR beta CDR3 regions used RNA as the template. Using the HTBI primer set, a first-round RT-PCR was run on the TCR CDR3. TCRdb used MiXCR to reprocess the multiplex PCR reads, holding one entry per CDR3 protein. This table holds a few hundred thousand distinct CDR3 sequences, under 60% found once. The sample comprised peripheral blood or thyroid tissue (not recorded which). These receptors were obtained from a young woman with Graves' hyperthyroidism.

As concerns this clonotype: This may be a read error, as it is one base from a much larger clone. V gene TRBV11-3 combines with J gene TRBJ1-4; the match to TRBD1 covers 9 bases. Trimming at V came to 8 bases and at J to 4 bases, leaving 8 bases not matched to a gene. Germline CDR1 and CDR2: SGHNT and YENEEA. The CDR3 has 15 residues. As DNA, the CDR3 is TGTGCCAGCGGCATCCGACAGGGGGATAATGAAAAACTGTTTTTT. Amino acid sequence: CASGIRQGDNEKLFF. The whole variable domain, filled in from reference TRBV11-3 and TRBJ1-4, reads EAGVVQSPRYKIIEKKQPVAFWCNPISGHNTLYWYLQNLGQGPELLIRYENEEAVDDSQLPKDRFSAERLKGVDSTLKIQPAELGDSAVYLCASGIRQGDNEKLFFGSGTQLSVL.

This clonotype came up a few times. Its ends do not fully match the called genes, so a read error is possible. V is TRBV15 and J is TRBJ2-6, with D perhaps TRBD1 (5 bases). Germline values: CDR1 LNHNV, CDR2 YYDKDF (reference sequence). The CDR3 consists of 14 residues. In DNA form, the CDR3 reads TGTGCCACCAGCAGGCCAGGGATAGACAACACTGAAGCTTTC. It encodes CATSRPGIDNTEAF.

The chain has TRBV10-1 and TRBJ2-2; 9 nucleotides agree with TRBD2. CDR1 and CDR2 (germline): WNHNN, SYGVQD (reference sequence). The CDR3 totals 18 residues. V lost 4 bases and J lost 5; bases outside the gene matches: 14. CDR3 nucleotide sequence: TGCGCCAGCAGTGGGAACATCAAGCGGGAGGTCGCTACCGGGGAGCTGTTTTTT. This gives the protein CASSGNIKREVATGELFF.

This clonotype was observed once. A much larger clone lies one base from this, so it may be a read error. The CDR3 region is CSARGEGGSGKETQYF. CDR3 nucleotide sequence: TGCAGTGCTAGAGGTGAGGGGGGGAGCGGGAAAGAGACCCAGTACTTC. The chain is built from TRBV20-1 and TRBJ2-5, with D possibly TRBD2 on 7 matching bases. The CDR3 consists of 16 residues. V lost 1 base, J lost 3 bases, and 18 bases lay in between. The germline V gene encodes CDR1 DFQATT and CDR2 SNEGSKA (reference sequence).

The CDR3 loop reads CSATWDQAPGNTF. CDR3 coding DNA: TGCAGCGCTACCTGGGACCAGGCACCTGGAAACACCTTC. The chain is built from TRBV29-1 and TRBJ1-2; perhaps TRBD1 as D (5 bases). The CDR3 extends over 13 amino acids. Deletions cut 7 bases from V and 12 bases from J, with 24 bases between. Germline loops: CDR1 SQVTM, CDR2 ANQGSEA. The full variable domain, rest sourced from reference TRBV29-1 and TRBJ1-2, is SAVISQKPSRDICQRGTSLTIQCQVDSQVTMMFWYRQQPGQSLTLIATANQGSEATYESGFVIDKFPISRPNLTFSTLTVSNMSPEDSSIYLCSATWDQAPGNTFGSGTRLTVV.

This clonotype was found a few times. This rearrangement joins TRBV12-3 or TRBV12-4 to TRBJ2-7; 8 nucleotides agree with TRBD1. The CDR3 has 15 amino acids. V gave up 2 bases and J gave up 1 base; unmatched junction bases: 4. The CDR3 here is CASSLRTGISYEQYF. For the CDR3, the DNA is TGTGCCAGCAGTTTAAGGACAGGGATTTCCTACGAGCAGTACTTC.

This clonotype was counted between two and nine times. Germline is not matched at one junction end, which may reflect a read error. This chain connects TRBV5-1 to TRBJ2-3; TRBD1 agrees at 11 bases. This CDR3 contains 14 residues. Germline-derived CDR1 and CDR2 are SGHRS and YFSETQ. The CDR3 DNA reads TGTGCCAGCAGCTTGGGACAGGGGGAGGATACGCAGTATTTT. This translates into CASSLGQGEDTQYF.

The chain couples TRBV29-1 to TRBJ2-7; 7 bases agree with TRBD1. The J segment lost 7 bases and the V segment lost 1 base, leaving 10 bases of the junction unmatched. Germline V gives CDR1 SQVTM, CDR2 ANQGSEA. The CDR3 runs to 14 residues. CDR3 loop: CSVEGTGVAGEQYF. DNA for the CDR3: TGCAGCGTTGAAGGAACAGGGGTGGCCGGGGAGCAGTACTTC.

This chain links TRBV2 with TRBJ1-1, with D unclear. Germline-derived CDR1 and CDR2 are SNHLY and FYNNEI. V was pared by 9 bases and J by 4 bases, with 12 bases between. This CDR3 is 12 amino acids long. CDR3 in amino acids: CARADGGTEAFF. In nucleotides, the CDR3 is TGTGCCAGGGCAGACGGTGGCACTGAAGCTTTCTTT.

A few counts support this clonotype. V and J are TRBV9 and TRBJ1-1; unclear D gene. The V end was cut by 5 bases, the J end by 1 base, with 9 bases between. This CDR3 region has 13 residues. Germline V CDR1 and CDR2: SGDLS, YYNGEE. CDR3: CASRHTENTEAFF. The CDR3 coding sequence is TGTGCCAGCAGGCATACGGAGAACACTGAAGCTTTCTTT.

The chain employs TRBV18 and TRBJ1-1; no reliable D call. Trimming pared 2 bases from V and 5 bases from J, leaving 6 bases between. The germline gives CDR1 KGHSH, CDR2 LQKENI. The CDR3 has 12 residues. The DNA for the CDR3 is TGTGCCAGCTCACCAACAGAAACTGAAGCTTTCTTT. This translates into CASSPTETEAFF.